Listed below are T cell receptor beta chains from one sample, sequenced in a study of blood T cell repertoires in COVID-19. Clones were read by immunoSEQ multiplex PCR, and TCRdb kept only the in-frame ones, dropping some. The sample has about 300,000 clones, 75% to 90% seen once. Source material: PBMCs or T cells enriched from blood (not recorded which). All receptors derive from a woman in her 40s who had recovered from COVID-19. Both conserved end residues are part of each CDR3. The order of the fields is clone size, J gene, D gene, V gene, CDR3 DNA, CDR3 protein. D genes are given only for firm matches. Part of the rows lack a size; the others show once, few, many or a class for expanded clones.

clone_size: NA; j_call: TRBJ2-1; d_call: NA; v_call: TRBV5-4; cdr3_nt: TGTGCCAGCAGCACGGAACAGGGTTGGGATGAGCAGTTCTTC; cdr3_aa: CASSTEQGWDEQFF
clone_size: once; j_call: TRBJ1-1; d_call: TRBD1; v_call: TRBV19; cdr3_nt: TGTGCCAGTACCTTCCTGGGACAGACTAACACTGAAGCTTTCTTT; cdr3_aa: CASTFLGQTNTEAFF
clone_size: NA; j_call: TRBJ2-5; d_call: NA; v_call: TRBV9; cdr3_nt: TGTGCCAGCAGCGAGGGGCTAGGAGGGGAGACCCAGTACTTC; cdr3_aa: CASSEGLGGETQYF
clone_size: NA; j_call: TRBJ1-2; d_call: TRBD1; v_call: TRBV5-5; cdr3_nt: TGTGCCAGCAACGGACAGGGTAACTATGGCTACACCTTC; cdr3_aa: CASNGQGNYGYTF
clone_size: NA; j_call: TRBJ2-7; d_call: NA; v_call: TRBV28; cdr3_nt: TGTGCCAGCAGTTTGAGGCAGAACTACGAGCAGTACTTC; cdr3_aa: CASSLRQNYEQYF
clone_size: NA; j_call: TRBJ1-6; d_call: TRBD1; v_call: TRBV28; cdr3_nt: TGTGCCAGCGTGAACAGGGGATCCTATAATTCACCCCTCCACTTT; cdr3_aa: CASVNRGSYNSPLHF
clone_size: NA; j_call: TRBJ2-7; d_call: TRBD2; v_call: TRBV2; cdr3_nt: TGTGCCAGCAGGGGGGGGGTGGTCCTCGAGCAGTACTTC; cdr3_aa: CASRGGVVLEQYF
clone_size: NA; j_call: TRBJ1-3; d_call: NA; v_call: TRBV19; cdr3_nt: TGTGCCAGTAGTCCCAGGAGGGCCGGTGGAAACACCATATATTTT; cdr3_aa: CASSPRRAGGNTIYF
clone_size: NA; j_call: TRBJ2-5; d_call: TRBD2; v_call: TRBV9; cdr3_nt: TGTGCCAGCAGCCCCCGGACTAGCGGGGTCGAGACCCAGTACTTC; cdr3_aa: CASSPRTSGVETQYF
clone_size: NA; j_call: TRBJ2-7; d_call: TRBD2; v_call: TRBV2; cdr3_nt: TGTGCCAGCAGTGTTGTCGGGGGGCTAGCGGGAGTCTCCTACGAGCAGTACTTC; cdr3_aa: CASSVVGGLAGVSYEQYF
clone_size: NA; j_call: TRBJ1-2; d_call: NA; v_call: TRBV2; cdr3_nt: TGTGCCAGCAGTGAACAGGGGCGTTATGGCTACACCTTC; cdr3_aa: CASSEQGRYGYTF
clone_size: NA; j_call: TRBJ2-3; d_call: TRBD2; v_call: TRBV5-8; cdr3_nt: TGTGCCAGCACTCTATATAACGGGGGGGTCACAGATACGCAGTATTTT; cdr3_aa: CASTLYNGGVTDTQYF
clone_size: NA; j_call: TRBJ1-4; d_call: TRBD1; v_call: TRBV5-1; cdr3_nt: TGCGCCAGCAGCGTCGGGACAGGGGGTGAAAAACTGTTTTTT; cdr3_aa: CASSVGTGGEKLFF
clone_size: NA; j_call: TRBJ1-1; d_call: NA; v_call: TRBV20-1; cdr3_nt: TGCAGTGCTCCCGGACAAGCTGAAGCTTTCTTT; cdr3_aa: CSAPGQAEAFF
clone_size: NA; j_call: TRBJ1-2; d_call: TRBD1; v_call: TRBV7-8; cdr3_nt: TGTGCCAGCAGCTTTTACCGGGACAGAAACTATGGCTACACCTTC; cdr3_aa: CASSFYRDRNYGYTF
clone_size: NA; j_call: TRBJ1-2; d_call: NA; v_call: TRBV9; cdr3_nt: TGTGCCAGCAGCGTAGCTTTCGGGGGGGACTATGGCTACACCTTC; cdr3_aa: CASSVAFGGDYGYTF
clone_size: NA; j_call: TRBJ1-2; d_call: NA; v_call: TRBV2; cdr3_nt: TGTGCCAGCACCGAAGATCGGGGGGGCGGAGGCTACACCTTC; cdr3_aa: CASTEDRGGGGYTF
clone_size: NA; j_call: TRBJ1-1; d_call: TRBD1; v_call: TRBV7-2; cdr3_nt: TGTGCCAGCAGCCCACGGACAGGCGTGAACACTGAAGCTTTCTTT; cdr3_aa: CASSPRTGVNTEAFF
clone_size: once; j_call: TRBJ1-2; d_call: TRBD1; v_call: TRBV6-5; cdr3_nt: TGTGCCAGCAAACAGGGGGGAGGCGGCTACACCTTC; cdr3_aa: CASKQGGGGYTF
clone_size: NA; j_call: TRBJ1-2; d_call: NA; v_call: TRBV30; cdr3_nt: TGTGCCTGGAGTTTCAGCCAGGGCACTGGCTACACCTTC; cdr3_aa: CAWSFSQGTGYTF
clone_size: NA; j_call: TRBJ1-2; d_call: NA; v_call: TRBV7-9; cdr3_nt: TGTGCCAGCAGCCCCCGGTTATCGAGGAGCGGTGGCTACACCTTC; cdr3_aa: CASSPRLSRSGGYTF
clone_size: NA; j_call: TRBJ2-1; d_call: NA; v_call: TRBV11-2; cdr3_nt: TGTGCCAGCAGCTTAGGACCTAGCTCCTACAATGAGCAGTTCTTC; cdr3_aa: CASSLGPSSYNEQFF
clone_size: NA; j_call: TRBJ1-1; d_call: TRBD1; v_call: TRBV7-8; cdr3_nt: TGTGCCAGCACCGACAGGGGGCAGGGTGAAGCTTTCTTT; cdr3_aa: CASTDRGQGEAFF
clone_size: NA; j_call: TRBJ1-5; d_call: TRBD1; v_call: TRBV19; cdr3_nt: TGTGCCAGTAGTATAAGCGCGGCAGGGGGTCGGCAGCCCCAGCATTTT; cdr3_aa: CASSISAAGGRQPQHF
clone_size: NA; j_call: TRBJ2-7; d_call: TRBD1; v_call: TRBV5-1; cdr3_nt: TGCGCCAGCAGCGCGGGCGGGACAGGAGCTTATCTTGAGCAGTACTTC; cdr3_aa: CASSAGGTGAYLEQYF
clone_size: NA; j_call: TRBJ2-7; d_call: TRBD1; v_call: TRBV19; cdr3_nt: TGTGCCAGTACAGGGGACAGCTTATACGAGCAGTACTTC; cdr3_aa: CASTGDSLYEQYF
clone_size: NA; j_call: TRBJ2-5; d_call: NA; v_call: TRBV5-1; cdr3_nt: TGCGCCAGCAGCCGGGATTACCAAGAGACCCAGTACTTC; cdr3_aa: CASSRDYQETQYF